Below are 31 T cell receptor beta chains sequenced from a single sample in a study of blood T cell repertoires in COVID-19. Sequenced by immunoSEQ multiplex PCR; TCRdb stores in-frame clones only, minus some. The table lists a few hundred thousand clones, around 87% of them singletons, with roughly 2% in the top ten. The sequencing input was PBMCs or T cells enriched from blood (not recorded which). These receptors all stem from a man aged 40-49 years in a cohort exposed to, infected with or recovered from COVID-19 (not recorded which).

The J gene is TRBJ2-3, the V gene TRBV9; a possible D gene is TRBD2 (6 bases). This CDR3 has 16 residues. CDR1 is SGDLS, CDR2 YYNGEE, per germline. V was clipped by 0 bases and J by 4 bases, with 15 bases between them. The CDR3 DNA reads TGTGCCAGCAGCGTAGTTGCGGGAATAGGGGCAGATACGCAGTATTTT. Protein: CASSVVAGIGADTQYF.

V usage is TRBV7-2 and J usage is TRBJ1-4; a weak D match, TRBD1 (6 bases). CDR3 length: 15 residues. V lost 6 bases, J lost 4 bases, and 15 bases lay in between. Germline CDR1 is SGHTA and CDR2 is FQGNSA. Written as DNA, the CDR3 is TGTGCCAGCAGTCTAAGGGGGACACTTAATGAAAAACTGTTTTTT. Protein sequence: CASSLRGTLNEKLFF.

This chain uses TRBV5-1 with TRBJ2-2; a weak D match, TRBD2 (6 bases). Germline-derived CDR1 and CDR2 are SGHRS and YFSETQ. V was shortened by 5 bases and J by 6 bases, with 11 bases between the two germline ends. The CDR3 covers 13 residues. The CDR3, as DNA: TGCGCCAGCAGGGGGGGAGTCTCCGGGGAGCTGTTTTTT. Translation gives CASRGGVSGELFF.

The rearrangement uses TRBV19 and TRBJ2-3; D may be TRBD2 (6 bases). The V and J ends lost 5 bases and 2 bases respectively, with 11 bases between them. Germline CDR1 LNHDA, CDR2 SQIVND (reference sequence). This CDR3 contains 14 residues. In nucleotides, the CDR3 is TGTGCCAGTAGTGCGGGGATCTTCACAGATACGCAGTATTTT. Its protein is CASSAGIFTDTQYF.

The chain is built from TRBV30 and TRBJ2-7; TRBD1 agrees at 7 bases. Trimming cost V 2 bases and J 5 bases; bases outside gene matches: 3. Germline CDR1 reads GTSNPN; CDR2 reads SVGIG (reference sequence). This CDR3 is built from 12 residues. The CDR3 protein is CAWSRDRDEQYF. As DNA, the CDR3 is TGTGCCTGGAGTCGAGACAGGGACGAGCAGTACTTC.

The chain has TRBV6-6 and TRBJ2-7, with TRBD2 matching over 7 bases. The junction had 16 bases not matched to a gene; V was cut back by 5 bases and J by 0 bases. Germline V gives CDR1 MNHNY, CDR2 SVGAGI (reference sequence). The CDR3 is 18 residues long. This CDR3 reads CASSPGTIRRFSSYEQYF. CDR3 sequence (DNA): TGTGCCAGCAGTCCTGGGACTATTCGTCGCTTCAGCTCCTACGAGCAGTACTTC.

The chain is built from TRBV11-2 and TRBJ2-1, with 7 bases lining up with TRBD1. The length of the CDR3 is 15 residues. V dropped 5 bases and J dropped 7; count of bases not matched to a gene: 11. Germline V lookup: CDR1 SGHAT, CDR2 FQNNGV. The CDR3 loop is CASSNRDRTGNEQFF. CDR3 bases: TGTGCCAGCAGCAACCGGGACAGAACAGGGAATGAGCAGTTCTTC.

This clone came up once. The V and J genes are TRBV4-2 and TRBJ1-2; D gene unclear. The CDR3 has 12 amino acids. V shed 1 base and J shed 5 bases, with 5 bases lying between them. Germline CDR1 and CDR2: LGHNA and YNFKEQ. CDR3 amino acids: CASSQAGYGYTF. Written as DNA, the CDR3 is TGTGCCAGCAGCCAAGCGGGGTATGGCTACACCTTC.

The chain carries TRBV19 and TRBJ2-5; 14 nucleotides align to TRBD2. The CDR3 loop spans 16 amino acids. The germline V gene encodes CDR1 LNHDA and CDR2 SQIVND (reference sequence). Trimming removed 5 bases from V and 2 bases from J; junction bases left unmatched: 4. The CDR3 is CASSRTSGRFQETQYF. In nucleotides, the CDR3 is TGTGCCAGTAGTCGGACTAGCGGGAGGTTTCAAGAGACCCAGTACTTC.

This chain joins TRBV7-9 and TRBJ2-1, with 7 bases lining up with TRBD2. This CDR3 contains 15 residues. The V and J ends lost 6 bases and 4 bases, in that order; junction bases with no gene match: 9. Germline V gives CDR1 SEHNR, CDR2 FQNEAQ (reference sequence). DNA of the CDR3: TGTGCCAGCAGGGGTGTAGCGGGCCCATACAATGAGCAGTTCTTC. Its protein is CASRGVAGPYNEQFF.

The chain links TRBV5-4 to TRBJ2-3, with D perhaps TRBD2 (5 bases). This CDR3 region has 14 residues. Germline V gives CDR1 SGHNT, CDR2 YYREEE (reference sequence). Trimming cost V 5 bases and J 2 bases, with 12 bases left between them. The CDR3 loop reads CASRRARDTDTQYF. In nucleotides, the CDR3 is TGTGCCAGCAGGAGGGCCCGGGACACAGATACGCAGTATTTT.

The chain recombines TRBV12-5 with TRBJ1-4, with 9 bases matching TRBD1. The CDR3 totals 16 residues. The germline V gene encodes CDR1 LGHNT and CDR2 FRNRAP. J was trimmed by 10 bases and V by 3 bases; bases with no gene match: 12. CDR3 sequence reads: CASGFQTGQGSGKLFF. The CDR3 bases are TGTGCTAGTGGTTTCCAAACGGGACAGGGTTCCGGAAAACTGTTTTTT.

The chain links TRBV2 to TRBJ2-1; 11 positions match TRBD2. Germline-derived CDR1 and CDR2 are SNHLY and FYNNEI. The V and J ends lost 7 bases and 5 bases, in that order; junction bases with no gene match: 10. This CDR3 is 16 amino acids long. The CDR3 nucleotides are TGTGCCAGCAAGAGACTAGCGGGATTAGGACACAATGAGCAGTTCTTC. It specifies CASKRLAGLGHNEQFF.

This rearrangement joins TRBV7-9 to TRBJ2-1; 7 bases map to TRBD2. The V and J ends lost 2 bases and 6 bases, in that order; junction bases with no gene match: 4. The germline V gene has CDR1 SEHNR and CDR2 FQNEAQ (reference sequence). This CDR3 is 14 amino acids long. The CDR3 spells CASSLWGRANEQFF. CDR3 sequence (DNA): TGTGCCAGCAGCTTATGGGGGAGGGCCAATGAGCAGTTCTTC.

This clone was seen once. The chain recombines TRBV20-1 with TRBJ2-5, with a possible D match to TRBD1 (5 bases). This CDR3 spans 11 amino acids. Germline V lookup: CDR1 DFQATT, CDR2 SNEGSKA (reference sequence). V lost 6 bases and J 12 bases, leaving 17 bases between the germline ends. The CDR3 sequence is CSARRADSEYF. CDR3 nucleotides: TGCAGTGCCCGCCGGGCAGACAGCGAGTACTTC.

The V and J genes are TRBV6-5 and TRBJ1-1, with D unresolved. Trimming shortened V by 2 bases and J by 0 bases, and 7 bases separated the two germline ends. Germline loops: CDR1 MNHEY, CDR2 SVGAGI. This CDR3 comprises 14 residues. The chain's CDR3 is CASSYTSMNTEAFF. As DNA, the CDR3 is TGTGCCAGCAGTTACACATCGATGAACACTGAAGCTTTCTTT.

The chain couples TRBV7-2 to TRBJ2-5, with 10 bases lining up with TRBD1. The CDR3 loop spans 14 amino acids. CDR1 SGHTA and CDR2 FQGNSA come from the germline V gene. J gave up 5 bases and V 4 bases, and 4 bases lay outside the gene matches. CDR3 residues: CASSSLDRGETQYF. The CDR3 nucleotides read TGTGCCAGCAGCTCCCTGGACAGGGGGGAGACCCAGTACTTC.

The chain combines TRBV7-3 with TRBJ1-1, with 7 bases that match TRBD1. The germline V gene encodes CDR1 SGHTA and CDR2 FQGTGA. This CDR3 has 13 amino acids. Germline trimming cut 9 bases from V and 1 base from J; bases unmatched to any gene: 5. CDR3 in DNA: TGTGCCAGTTCGGGACAGCAGAACACTGAAGCTTTCTTT. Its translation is CASSGQQNTEAFF.

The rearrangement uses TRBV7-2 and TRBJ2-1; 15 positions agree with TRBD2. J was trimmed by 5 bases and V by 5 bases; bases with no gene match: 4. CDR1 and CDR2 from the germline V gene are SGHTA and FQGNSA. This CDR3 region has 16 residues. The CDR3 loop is CASSRTSGRANNEQFF. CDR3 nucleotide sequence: TGTGCCAGCAGCCGGACTAGCGGGAGGGCCAACAATGAGCAGTTCTTC.

The CDR3: CASSTSGRAVGELFF. The DNA for the CDR3 is TGCGCCAGCAGTACTAGCGGGAGGGCCGTCGGGGAGCTGTTTTTT. This rearrangement joins TRBV10-2 to TRBJ2-2, with 13 bases that match TRBD2. V lost 5 bases and J lost 7; bases outside the gene matches: 4. The CDR3 consists of 15 residues. Germline V CDR1 and CDR2: WSHSY, SAAADI.

The CDR3 spells CAISEDNTNTGELFF. CDR3 nucleotides: TGTGCCATCAGTGAGGACAATACGAACACCGGGGAGCTGTTTTTT. The genes are TRBV10-3 and TRBJ2-2, with D unresolved. The CDR3 is made up of 15 amino acids. CDR1 and CDR2 from the germline V gene are ENHRY and SYGVKD. V dropped 2 bases and J dropped 0 bases, with 7 bases sitting between them.

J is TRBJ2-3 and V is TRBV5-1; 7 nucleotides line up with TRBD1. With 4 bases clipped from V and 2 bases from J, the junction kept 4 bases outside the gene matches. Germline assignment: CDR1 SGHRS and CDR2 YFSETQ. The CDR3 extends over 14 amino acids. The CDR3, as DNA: TGCGCCAGCAGCCGACAGGGAGACACAGATACGCAGTATTTT. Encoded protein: CASSRQGDTDTQYF.

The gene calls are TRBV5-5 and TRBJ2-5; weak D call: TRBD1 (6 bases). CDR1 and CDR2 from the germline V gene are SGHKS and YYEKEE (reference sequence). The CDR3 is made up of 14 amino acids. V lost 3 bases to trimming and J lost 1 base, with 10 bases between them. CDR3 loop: CASSSGTSQETQYF. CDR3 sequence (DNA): TGTGCCAGCAGCTCTGGGACATCCCAAGAGACCCAGTACTTC.

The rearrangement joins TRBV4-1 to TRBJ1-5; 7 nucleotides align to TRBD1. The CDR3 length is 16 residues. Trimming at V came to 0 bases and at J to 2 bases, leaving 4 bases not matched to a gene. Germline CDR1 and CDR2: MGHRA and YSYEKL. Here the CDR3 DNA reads TGCGCCAGCAGCCAAGAACCAGGGGGAGGCAATCAGCCCCAGCATTTT. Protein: CASSQEPGGGNQPQHF.

CDR3 nucleotides: TGCAGTGCCAATCGGGACTATGGCTACACCTTC. This encodes CSANRDYGYTF. J is TRBJ1-2 and V is TRBV20-1, with D unclear. CDR1 is DFQATT and CDR2 is SNEGSKA in the germline V gene (reference sequence). V was trimmed by 6 bases and J by 3 bases, leaving 8 bases between them. The CDR3 is 11 amino acids.

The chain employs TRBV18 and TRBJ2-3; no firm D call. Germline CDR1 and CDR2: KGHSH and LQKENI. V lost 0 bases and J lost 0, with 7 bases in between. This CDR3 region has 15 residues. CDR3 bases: TGTGCCAGCTCACCACCGGCAGCGAGCACAGATACGCAGTATTTT. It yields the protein CASSPPAASTDTQYF.

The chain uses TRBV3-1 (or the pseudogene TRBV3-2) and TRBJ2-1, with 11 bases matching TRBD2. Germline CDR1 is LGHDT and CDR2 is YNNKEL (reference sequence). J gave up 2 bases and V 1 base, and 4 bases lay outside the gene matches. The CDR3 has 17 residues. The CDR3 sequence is CASSQGLTSGTYNEQFF. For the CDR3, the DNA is TGTGCCAGCAGCCAAGGCCTGACTAGCGGGACCTACAATGAGCAGTTCTTC.

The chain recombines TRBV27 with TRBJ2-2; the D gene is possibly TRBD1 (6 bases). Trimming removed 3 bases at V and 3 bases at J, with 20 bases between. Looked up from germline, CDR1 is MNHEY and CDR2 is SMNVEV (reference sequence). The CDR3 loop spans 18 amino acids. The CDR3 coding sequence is TGTGCCAGCAGTTTCTCCGCAGGGGCGCCTCGGGACACCGGGGAGCTGTTTTTT. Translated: CASSFSAGAPRDTGELFF.

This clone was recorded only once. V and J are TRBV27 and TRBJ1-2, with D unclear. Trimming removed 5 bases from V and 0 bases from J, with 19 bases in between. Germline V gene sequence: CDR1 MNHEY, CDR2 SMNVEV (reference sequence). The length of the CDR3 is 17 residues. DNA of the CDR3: TGTGCCAGCAGTCCGTTCGCGGTTCCCCAATCTAACTATGGCTACACCTTC. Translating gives CASSPFAVPQSNYGYTF.

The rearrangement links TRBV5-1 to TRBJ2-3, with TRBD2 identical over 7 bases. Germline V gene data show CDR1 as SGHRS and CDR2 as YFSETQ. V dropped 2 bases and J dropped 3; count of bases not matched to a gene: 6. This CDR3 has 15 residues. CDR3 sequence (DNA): TGCGCCAGCAGCTTTAGCGGGCCAAGGACAGATACGCAGTATTTT. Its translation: CASSFSGPRTDTQYF.

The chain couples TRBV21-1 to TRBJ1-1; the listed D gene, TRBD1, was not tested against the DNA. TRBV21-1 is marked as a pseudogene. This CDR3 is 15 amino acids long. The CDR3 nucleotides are TGTGCCAGCAGCAAAGAGGGGGGACAGTCAAAAGAAGCTTTCTTT. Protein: CASSKEGGQSKEAFF.